Each of the 17 T cell receptor beta chains below was sequenced from the same sample in a study of human T cells and chemical hapten exposure. TCRdb redid the calling of the RACE reads with MiXCR, one entry per CDR3 protein. There are 75,000 to 90,000 distinct CDR3 sequences in the sample; approximately 11% occur only once, and around 3.7% lies in the top ten. Sample time point: patch test 3, about 24 weeks after DPC sensitization. Treatment defined: therapeutic diphenylcyclopropenone sensitization with weekly scalp DPC. The sample was whole blood, taken in connection with sensitization to the hapten diphenylcyclopropenone (DPC). The receptors stem from a woman aged 45-60 years with alopecia areata. Some clones in this sample may be carry-over from other donors' samples.

The chain joins TRBV19 to TRBJ2-7; 7 bases align to TRBD1. Trimming at V came to 5 bases and at J to 5 bases, leaving 12 bases not matched to a gene. The CDR3 sequence is 15 residues long. Per germline, CDR1 LNHDA and CDR2 SQIVND (reference sequence). This CDR3 reads CASSPGQALKNEQYF. In DNA form, the CDR3 reads TGTGCCAGTAGTCCAGGACAGGCCCTCAAGAACGAGCAGTACTTC.

This chain links TRBV11-3 with TRBJ1-2, with TRBD1 matching over 8 bases. Germline V gene sequence: CDR1 SGHNT, CDR2 YENEEA. CDR3 length: 14 residues. The J segment lost 3 bases and the V segment lost 8 bases, leaving 8 bases of the junction unmatched. The CDR3: CASGSQGADYGYTF. The CDR3 nucleotides read TGTGCCAGCGGGTCCCAGGGGGCCGACTATGGCTACACCTTC. The full variable domain, its missing parts supplied by reference TRBV11-3 and TRBJ1-2, is EAGVVQSPRYKIIEKKQPVAFWCNPISGHNTLYWYLQNLGQGPELLIRYENEEAVDDSQLPKDRFSAERLKGVDSTLKIQPAELGDSAVYLCASGSQGADYGYTFGSGTRLTVV.

The CDR3 loop reads CASSMIVSTGELFF. CDR3 DNA sequence: TGTGCCAGTAGTATGATAGTTTCCACCGGGGAGCTGTTTTTT. The J gene is TRBJ2-2, the V gene TRBV19; no clear D gene. V was shortened by 3 bases and J by 4 bases, with 9 bases between the two germline ends. The CDR3 spans 14 residues. CDR1 and CDR2 from the germline V gene are LNHDA and SQIVND (reference sequence).

This clonotype was seen more than once but under ten times. J is TRBJ2-1 and V is TRBV11-1; tentatively, D is TRBD2 (5 bases). Germline V gene sequence: CDR1 SGHAT, CDR2 FQDESV (reference sequence). The CDR3 has 12 residues. V was trimmed by 3 bases and J by 10 bases, leaving 10 bases between them. The CDR3 DNA follows: TGTGCCAGCAGCTTCCCGGGATTCGAGCAGTTCTTC. It yields the protein CASSFPGFEQFF.

This chain joins TRBV20-1 and TRBJ2-7; no clear D. Deletions cut 3 bases from V and 5 bases from J, with 11 bases between. Per the germline V gene, CDR1 is DFQATT and CDR2 is SNEGSKA (reference sequence). The CDR3 spans 12 residues. CDR3: CSASYSLDEQYF. CDR3 DNA: TGCAGTGCTAGTTATTCGCTCGACGAGCAGTACTTC.

The table lists this clonotype with many counts. The rearrangement joins TRBV6-1 to TRBJ2-2, with D possibly being TRBD1 (6 bases). Trimming pared 4 bases from V and 6 bases from J, leaving 12 bases between. Germline V lookup: CDR1 MNHNS, CDR2 SASEGT. CDR3 length equals 14 residues. CDR3: CASSAQGKAGELFF. In nucleotides, the CDR3 is TGTGCCAGCAGTGCGCAGGGGAAAGCCGGGGAGCTGTTTTTT.

This clonotype was picked up many times. The rearrangement links TRBV13 to TRBJ2-7, with TRBD1 matching over 9 bases. J was trimmed by 7 bases and V by 0 bases; bases with no gene match: 4. The CDR3 extends over 14 amino acids. The germline CDR1 and CDR2 sequences are PRHDT and FYEKMQ (reference sequence). The CDR3 DNA follows: TGTGCCAGCAGCTTAGGACAGGGGGCGAGGGAGCAGTACTTC. Protein sequence: CASSLGQGAREQYF.

The sample holds many counts of this clonotype. V usage is TRBV6-1 and J usage is TRBJ1-6; a weak D match, TRBD1 (5 bases). The CDR3 runs to 13 residues. The germline CDR1 and CDR2 sequences are MNHNS and SASEGT. Trimming pared 4 bases from V and 13 bases from J, leaving 14 bases between. CDR3 residues: CASSGGPPDPLHF. The CDR3 nucleotides read TGTGCCAGCAGTGGGGGACCCCCCGATCCCCTCCACTTT.

This clonotype appeared many times. The rearrangement links TRBV7-2 to TRBJ1-5; D is uncertain. Trimming left V 5 bases short and J 4 bases short, with 6 bases between. This CDR3 has 12 amino acids. CDR1 and CDR2 from the germline V gene are SGHTA and FQGNSA. DNA of the CDR3: TGTGCCAGCAGCCCCTCTAATCAGCCCCAGCATTTT. Translating gives CASSPSNQPQHF.

This clonotype was detected ten times or more. The V call is TRBV7-2, the J call TRBJ2-2; D remains ambiguous. Trimming pared 3 bases from V and 9 bases from J, leaving 11 bases between. From germline, CDR1 is SGHTA and CDR2 FQGNSA. The CDR3 runs 13 residues. This CDR3 is CASSFSVPRELFF. DNA for the CDR3: TGTGCCAGCAGCTTTTCCGTTCCTAGGGAGCTGTTTTTT.

This clonotype turned up a few times. The chain recombines TRBV20-1 with TRBJ1-6; TRBD1 matches 8 bases. V trimming: 6 bases; J trimming: 8 bases; junction bases outside the gene matches: 6. Germline V gene sequence: CDR1 DFQATT, CDR2 SNEGSKA (reference sequence). This CDR3 is 13 amino acids long. The CDR3 sequence is CSASKDRDSPLHF. The CDR3 DNA reads as TGCAGTGCATCGAAGGACAGGGATTCACCCCTCCACTTT.

There are a few counts of this clonotype. The J gene is TRBJ2-7, the V gene TRBV27, with 10 positions matching TRBD2. Trimming at V came to 5 bases and at J to 3 bases, leaving 4 bases not matched to a gene. The CDR3 length is 14 residues. The V gene's germline CDR1 is MNHEY and CDR2 SMNVEV (reference sequence). The CDR3 here is CASSAGLAVYEQYF. CDR3 bases: TGTGCCAGCAGTGCCGGACTAGCGGTCTACGAGCAGTACTTC.

There are many counts of this clonotype. The chain's CDR3 is CSVVRQGDTQYF. In nucleotides, the CDR3 is TGCAGCGTCGTAAGACAGGGGGATACGCAGTATTTT. The chain links TRBV29-1 to TRBJ2-3; 8 positions agree with TRBD1. The CDR3 covers 12 residues. With V trimmed by 6 bases and J by 6 bases, 5 bases remained unmatched. Germline CDR1 SQVTM, CDR2 ANQGSEA.

This clonotype was recorded a few times. The chain recombines TRBV3-1 with TRBJ2-3, with TRBD2 matching 9 bases. Germline V gene data show CDR1 as LGHDT and CDR2 as YNNKEL (reference sequence). The CDR3 extends over 15 amino acids. V dropped 4 bases and J dropped 2; count of bases not matched to a gene: 4. CDR3: CASSLGTSYTDTQYF. CDR3 bases: TGTGCCAGCAGCCTAGGGACTAGCTACACAGATACGCAGTATTTT.

This clonotype was seen a few times. CDR3: CASSFVTSDLYEQYF. CDR3 DNA sequence: TGTGCCAGCAGCTTTGTAACTAGCGACCTCTACGAGCAGTACTTC. The rearrangement uses TRBV7-2 and TRBJ2-7; 7 positions agree with TRBD2. Trimming cost V 3 bases and J 3 bases; bases outside gene matches: 8. From germline, CDR1 is SGHTA and CDR2 FQGNSA. This CDR3 has 15 amino acids. Looking up the rest from reference TRBV7-2 and TRBJ2-7 gives the full variable domain: GAGVSQSPSNKVTEKGKDVELRCDPISGHTALYWYRQSLGQGLEFLIYFQGNSAPDKSGLPSDRFSAERTGGSVSTLTIQRTQQEDSAVYLCASSFVTSDLYEQYFGPGTRLTVT.

This clonotype has just a few counts. This chain's CDR3 is CASSSVNIQYF. DNA of the CDR3: TGTGCCAGCAGCTCAGTGAACATTCAGTACTTC. This chain joins TRBV7-2 and TRBJ2-4; D is undetermined. Germline CDR1 reads SGHTA; CDR2 reads FQGNSA. The CDR3 sequence is 11 residues long. V was shortened by 4 bases and J by 7 bases, with 5 bases between the two germline ends.

This clonotype has just a few counts. CDR3 loop: CASSSLSASGTKNIQYF. The CDR3 coding sequence is TGTGCCAGCAGCTCCCTCTCGGCTAGCGGTACCAAAAACATTCAGTACTTC. The V and J genes are TRBV11-3 and TRBJ2-4; 7 bases are a match to TRBD2. Germline V gene sequence: CDR1 SGHNT, CDR2 YENEEA. Germline trimming cut 4 bases from V and 2 bases from J; bases unmatched to any gene: 11. There are 17 residues in the CDR3. Supplemented by reference TRBV11-3 and TRBJ2-4, the full variable domain reads EAGVVQSPRYKIIEKKQPVAFWCNPISGHNTLYWYLQNLGQGPELLIRYENEEAVDDSQLPKDRFSAERLKGVDSTLKIQPAELGDSAVYLCASSSLSASGTKNIQYFGAGTRLSVL.